The next 14 T cell receptor beta chains were all read from a single sample in a study of regulatory T cells in long-lasting Graves disease. Time point: persistent/refractory GD, antithyroid drugs over 5 years with positive TRAb. With RNA extracted from PBMCs as input, the TCR library was made. HTBI primers from iRepertoire and Arm-PCR of CDR3 regions yielded the TCR beta libraries. MiXCR, run by TCRdb on the multiplex PCR reads, gives a single entry per CDR3 protein. The table lists roughly 700,000 distinct CDR3 sequences, about 32% of them singletons. Here the sequenced sample was peripheral blood mononuclear cells (PBMCs), taken when the disease was refractory, from a patient treated with antithyroid drugs. These receptors were collected from a female donor with Graves disease.

This clonotype was seen only a few times. This chain joins TRBV12-3 or TRBV12-4 and TRBJ2-7; either TRBD1 or TRBD2 may supply D (5 bases each). V was clipped by 8 bases and J by 2 bases, with 16 bases between them. The CDR3 spans 14 residues. CDR3 DNA: TGTGCCAGCGGACTTGGGGCAGACACCTACGAGCAGTACTTC. Protein: CASGLGADTYEQYF.

DNA for the CDR3: TGTGCCAGCAGCCAAGATGCGGGACAGCTGAGTGGTGGCTACACCTTC. This gives the protein CASSQDAGQLSGGYTF. The chain uses TRBV3-1 and TRBJ1-2, with 7 bases that match TRBD1. Per germline, CDR1 LGHDT and CDR2 YNNKEL (reference sequence). This CDR3 is 16 amino acids long. V lost 0 bases and J lost 7; bases outside the gene matches: 11.

This clonotype was observed a handful of times. The chain joins TRBV12-3 or TRBV12-4 to TRBJ1-4, with 7 bases fitting TRBD1. V lost 7 bases to trimming and J lost 1 base; unmatched junction nucleotides: 6. This CDR3 has 15 amino acids. Written as DNA, the CDR3 is TGTGCCAGCACTAGACAGGGTCTAACTAATGAAAAACTGTTTTTT. This gives the protein CASTRQGLTNEKLFF.

This chain connects TRBV6-1 to TRBJ2-4; no clear D. The germline CDR1 and CDR2 sequences are MNHNS and SASEGT. V lost 3 bases and J 0 bases, leaving 12 bases between the germline ends. The CDR3 extends over 16 amino acids. The CDR3 is CASSDINARAKNIQYF. CDR3 bases: TGTGCCAGCAGTGACATCAATGCTAGAGCCAAAAACATTCAGTACTTC.

The table lists this clonotype with a few counts. The V call is TRBV6-1, the J call TRBJ1-2; no clear D gene. In germline, CDR1 is MNHNS, CDR2 SASEGT. Trimming removed 6 bases at V and 5 bases at J, with 13 bases between. CDR3 length equals 13 residues. The CDR3 nucleotides read TGTGCCAGCAGATTGGACCCAGCGTATGGCTACACCTTC. It is translated as CASRLDPAYGYTF.

Comments on this clonotype: One end of the junction varies from germline; a read error may be responsible. The chain is built from TRBV6-2 or TRBV6-3 and TRBJ2-3; D perhaps matches TRBD2 (5 bases). Looked up from germline, CDR1 is MNHEY and CDR2 is SVGEGT. The CDR3 length is 13 residues. The DNA for the CDR3 is TGTGCCAGCACGGGGTCTAGCACAGATGCGCAGTATTTT. It yields the protein CASTGSSTDAQYF.

This clonotype appeared a few times. The chain is built from TRBV7-6 and TRBJ2-5; 7 nucleotides agree with TRBD2. The germline V gene has CDR1 SGHVS and CDR2 FNYEAQ. Trimming at V came to 5 bases and at J to 5 bases, leaving 14 bases not matched to a gene. The CDR3 runs 16 residues. CDR3 nucleotide sequence: TGTGCCAGCAGCCGCGGGGGTAGAGATGCTTGGGAGACCCAGTACTTC. Protein product: CASSRGGRDAWETQYF.

The sample holds many counts of this clonotype. The rearrangement joins TRBV11-2 to TRBJ2-5, with a tentative D call TRBD1 (6 bases). The CDR3 sequence is 15 residues long. Trimming shortened V by 1 base and J by 1 base, and 10 bases separated the two germline ends. The germline CDR1 and CDR2 sequences are SGHAT and FQNNGV. In DNA, the CDR3 is TGTGCCAGCAGCTTAGCCACAGGGCCCCAAGAGACCCAGTACTTC. Translation: CASSLATGPQETQYF.

This clonotype was seen at least ten times. V and J are TRBV12-3 or TRBV12-4 and TRBJ1-1; D unresolved. The CDR3 sequence is 13 residues long. Trimming pared 6 bases from V and 0 bases from J, leaving 8 bases between. The CDR3 coding sequence is TGTGCCAGCAGACGGGATTTGAACACTGAAGCTTTCTTT. Amino acid sequence: CASRRDLNTEAFF.

Turning to this clonotype: A much larger clone differs from this one at a single base, so this may be a read error. The J gene is TRBJ1-2, the V gene TRBV29-1; 11 bases map to TRBD1. This CDR3 contains 14 residues. V trimming: 1 base; J trimming: 4 bases; junction bases outside the gene matches: 2. Germline assignment: CDR1 SQVTM and CDR2 ANQGSEA. Here the CDR3 DNA reads TGCAGCGTTGAAGGGACAGGGGGCGGCTATGGCTACACCTTC. As protein: CSVEGTGGGYGYTF.

In this sample, this clonotype turned up many times. The chain links TRBV11-1 to TRBJ1-1, with D uncertain. This CDR3 has 11 amino acids. The V and J ends lost 4 bases and 3 bases respectively, with 3 bases between them. Germline V gene data show CDR1 as SGHAT and CDR2 as FQDESV (reference sequence). CDR3 DNA sequence: TGTGCCAGCAGCTCCGACACTGAAGCTTTCTTT. Translation gives CASSSDTEAFF.

This chain joins TRBV29-1 and TRBJ2-7; the match to TRBD1 covers 7 bases. The CDR3 runs to 13 residues. Germline assignment: CDR1 SQVTM and CDR2 ANQGSEA. The CDR3 reads CSANTGTAYEQYF. The DNA for the CDR3 is TGCAGTGCTAATACCGGGACAGCCTACGAGCAGTACTTC.

This clonotype was counted a few times. J is TRBJ1-4 and V is TRBV6-1; 10 nucleotides align to TRBD1. V trimming: 6 bases; J trimming: 8 bases; junction bases outside the gene matches: 9. The CDR3 contains 15 residues. The germline V gene encodes CDR1 MNHNS and CDR2 SASEGT. The CDR3 region is CASSNTGTGAEKLFF. The CDR3 bases are TGTGCCAGCAGCAACACCGGGACAGGGGCCGAAAAACTGTTTTTT.

This clonotype has a single count. This chain uses TRBV9 with TRBJ1-2; D is uncertain. The V gene lost 0 bases and the J gene lost 0 bases, with 9 bases spanning the gap. There are 15 residues in the CDR3. Germline V gene data show CDR1 as SGDLS and CDR2 as YYNGEE. The CDR3 nucleotides read TGTGCCAGCAGCGTAGGTCAGAATCCTAACTATGGCTACACCTTC. This gives the protein CASSVGQNPNYGYTF. Looking up the rest from reference TRBV9 and TRBJ1-2 gives the full variable domain: DSGVTQTPKHLITATGQRVTLRCSPRSGDLSVYWYQQSLDQGLQFLIQYYNGEERAKGNILERFSAQQFPDLHSELNLSSLELGDSALYFCASSVGQNPNYGYTFGSGTRLTVV.